These 25 T cell receptor beta chains were sequenced from one sample in a study of cytomegalovirus exposure and HLA in healthy donors. Use of 60 Vbeta and 13 Jbeta primers characterized the PCR. Profiled with immunoSEQ multiplex PCR; TCRdb holds only in-frame clones, not every one. The profile shows about 130,000 clones, approximately 82% of them singletons. The sequenced sample consisted of PBMCs. Receptor source: a woman younger than 30 in good health and CMV-seropositive.

Concerning this clone itself: One junction end disagrees with the germline gene, perhaps due to a read error. V is TRBV2 and J is TRBJ2-7; 8 bases line up with TRBD1. This CDR3 contains 16 residues. Germline V CDR1 and CDR2: SNHLY, FYNNEI. The CDR3 DNA reads as TGTGCCAGCAGGAGAGTAACAGGACAGGGCTCCCACGAGCAGTACTTC. Translating it yields CASRRVTGQGSHEQYF.

Only one count was recorded for this clone. The chain combines TRBV2 with TRBJ1-3; the D is unclear. Germline CDR1 is SNHLY and CDR2 is FYNNEI. With 3 bases removed from V and 5 bases from J, the gap between germline ends came to 11 bases. There are 14 residues in the CDR3. CDR3 coding DNA: TGTGCCAGCAGTGAGGTAGCGGCCAGAAACACCATATATTTT. It encodes CASSEVAARNTIYF. Using reference TRBV2 and TRBJ1-3 for the parts outside the CDR3, the full variable domain is EPEVTQTPSHQVTQMGQEVILRCVPISNHLYFYWYRQILGQKVEFLVSFYNNEISEKSEIFDDQFSVERPDGSNFTLKIRSTKLEDSAMYFCASSEVAARNTIYFGEGSWLTVV.

The rearrangement uses TRBV29-1 and TRBJ1-1; D possibly corresponds to TRBD1 (5 bases). This CDR3 contains 14 residues. V gave up 6 bases and J gave up 1 base, with 15 bases separating them. Per germline, CDR1 SQVTM and CDR2 ANQGSEA. As DNA, the CDR3 is TGCAGCGTCCTCCGGGGGTTAGGGAACACTGAAGCTTTCTTT. Translated: CSVLRGLGNTEAFF.

The chain employs TRBV2 and TRBJ2-2, with D possibly matching TRBD1 (6 bases). The CDR3 consists of 16 residues. V lost 5 bases and J lost 0, with 13 bases in between. Germline V CDR1 and CDR2: SNHLY, FYNNEI. CDR3 DNA: TGTGCCAGCAGTCCTAGGGACAACGCGAACACCGGGGAGCTGTTTTTT. It encodes CASSPRDNANTGELFF.

This clone occurred a few times. The chain recombines TRBV10-2 with TRBJ1-2; 11 positions match TRBD1. Germline V gene sequence: CDR1 WSHSY, CDR2 SAAADI. The CDR3 runs to 17 residues. Trimming took 0 bases from V and 4 from J; bases not matched to a gene: 7. The CDR3 coding sequence is TGCGCCAGCAGTGAGTCGATCATTGGGACAGGGGGCTATGGCTACACCTTC. Its protein is CASSESIIGTGGYGYTF.

The genes are TRBV18 and TRBJ1-6; 7 nucleotides line up with TRBD1. J lost 5 bases, V lost 3 bases, and 7 bases had no gene match. The CDR3 has 16 residues. Germline V gene sequence: CDR1 KGHSH, CDR2 LQKENI. CDR3 loop: CASSPNRQGNNSPLHF. CDR3 DNA sequence: TGTGCCAGCTCACCCAACCGACAGGGAAATAATTCACCCCTCCACTTT.

The chain employs TRBV5-4 and TRBJ2-7; D remains unclear. From germline, CDR1 is SGHNT and CDR2 YYREEE (reference sequence). V was pared by 6 bases and J by 0 bases, with 7 bases between. The CDR3 length is 12 residues. The CDR3 protein is CASTMYSYEQYF. CDR3 nucleotide sequence: TGTGCCAGCACTATGTACTCCTACGAGCAGTACTTC.

This clone was counted once. This chain joins TRBV7-9 and TRBJ2-5; D is perhaps TRBD1 (6 bases). The CDR3 is 15 amino acids. The germline V gene encodes CDR1 SEHNR and CDR2 FQNEAQ (reference sequence). Trimming took 7 bases from V and 4 from J, leaving 19 bases between them. DNA for the CDR3: TGTGCCAGCACCCAGACAGGCTCAATGGGAGAGACCCAGTACTTC. The encoded protein is CASTQTGSMGETQYF.

The gene calls are TRBV11-2 and TRBJ2-5; possibly TRBD2 for D (5 bases). Germline V CDR1 and CDR2: SGHAT, FQNNGV. This CDR3 comprises 14 residues. V lost 8 bases and J lost 3, with 16 bases in between. The CDR3 region has the DNA TGTGCCAGCCGATCTTCGGACTTTGAAGAGACCCAGTACTTC. This encodes CASRSSDFEETQYF.

This clone showed up just a few times. The chain employs TRBV5-1 and TRBJ2-3; D is possibly TRBD2 (7 bases). This CDR3 is 13 amino acids long. Germline CDR1 and CDR2: SGHRS and YFSETQ. V dropped 4 bases and J dropped 5 bases, with 11 bases sitting between them. The CDR3 nucleotides are TGCGCCAGCAGCACGGGGGGCGGAGATACGCAGTATTTT. It encodes CASSTGGGDTQYF.

The chain employs TRBV14 and TRBJ1-2, with a possible D match to TRBD1 (5 bases). The CDR3 is made up of 14 amino acids. V lost 0 bases and J lost 4, with 9 bases in between. The germline V gene has CDR1 SGHDN and CDR2 FVKESK. The CDR3 sequence: CASSQEAGPYGYTF. In DNA form, the CDR3 reads TGTGCCAGCAGCCAAGAAGCAGGGCCCTATGGCTACACCTTC.

The CDR3 reads CASSKLVGGAYEQYF. CDR3 nucleotides: TGTGCCAGCAGCAAATTGGTAGGGGGGGCGTACGAGCAGTACTTC. The gene calls are TRBV5-6 and TRBJ2-7; tentative D call: TRBD2 (7 bases). Trimming cost V 4 bases and J 4 bases, with 18 bases left between them. The length of the CDR3 is 15 residues. Looked up from germline, CDR1 is SGHDT and CDR2 is YYEEEE.

V usage is TRBV5-6 and J usage is TRBJ2-2; D gene uncertain. V gave up 2 bases and J gave up 3 bases, with 5 bases separating them. Germline CDR1 reads SGHDT; CDR2 reads YYEEEE. This CDR3 is 13 amino acids long. The DNA for the CDR3 is TGTGCCAGCAGCTTTCCGGACACCGGGGAGCTGTTTTTT. Protein sequence: CASSFPDTGELFF.

This clone was found once. This chain joins TRBV29-1 and TRBJ2-7; possible D gene TRBD1, 5 bases. Germline V CDR1 and CDR2: SQVTM, ANQGSEA. The V gene lost 5 bases and the J gene lost 2 bases, with 10 bases spanning the gap. The CDR3 extends over 12 amino acids. CDR3 DNA sequence: TGCAGCGTTCGACAGTCGGCCTACGAGCAGTACTTC. Translation: CSVRQSAYEQYF.

This chain joins TRBV2 and TRBJ2-3, with 7 bases aligning to TRBD2. With V trimmed by 8 bases and J by 5 bases, 16 bases remained unmatched. CDR3 length: 16 residues. Germline V gene data show CDR1 as SNHLY and CDR2 as FYNNEI. CDR3 bases: TGTGCCAGCGGCACCCGGGGGGTCAGAAGGGAAGATACGCAGTATTTT. It specifies CASGTRGVRREDTQYF.

The chain employs TRBV15 and TRBJ2-2, with TRBD2 matching over 12 bases. The CDR3 has 20 amino acids. Per germline, CDR1 LNHNV and CDR2 YYDKDF (reference sequence). Trimming took 0 bases from V and 7 from J; bases not matched to a gene: 15. The CDR3 DNA is TGTGCCACCAGCAGAGATGGGTCTAGCGGGGGGGCCATCCGGATCGGGGAGCTGTTTTTT. It specifies CATSRDGSSGGAIRIGELFF.

The V gene is TRBV5-6, the J gene TRBJ2-5; 13 nucleotides agree with TRBD2. Unmatched junction bases numbered 7, after V lost 3 bases and J lost 5 bases. The length of the CDR3 is 16 residues. Germline V lookup: CDR1 SGHDT, CDR2 YYEEEE. This CDR3 is CASSSGLAGVMETQYF. Written as DNA, the CDR3 is TGTGCCAGCAGCTCCGGACTAGCGGGGGTTATGGAGACCCAGTACTTC.

The chain carries TRBV2 and TRBJ1-1; no clear D gene. CDR1 and CDR2 from the germline V gene are SNHLY and FYNNEI. Trimming stripped 3 bases from V and 2 bases from J, with 7 bases between. The CDR3 is made up of 13 amino acids. The CDR3 region has the DNA TGTGCCAGCAGTGACATAGTTAACACTGAAGCTTTCTTT. Encoded protein: CASSDIVNTEAFF. The full variable domain, its missing parts supplied by reference TRBV2 and TRBJ1-1, is EPEVTQTPSHQVTQMGQEVILRCVPISNHLYFYWYRQILGQKVEFLVSFYNNEISEKSEIFDDQFSVERPDGSNFTLKIRSTKLEDSAMYFCASSDIVNTEAFFGQGTRLTVV.

This clone was found once. This chain links TRBV6-1 with TRBJ2-7; 12 bases are a match to TRBD2. V was pared by 2 bases and J by 3 bases, with 8 bases of the junction left unmatched. The CDR3 spans 17 residues. Germline assignment: CDR1 MNHNS and CDR2 SASEGT. CDR3 sequence reads: CASSESPLAGGVYEQYF. In nucleotides, the CDR3 is TGTGCCAGCAGTGAAAGCCCCCTAGCGGGGGGGGTCTACGAGCAGTACTTC.

The rearrangement uses TRBV10-1 and TRBJ2-3; TRBD2 aligns across 9 bases. CDR3 size: 15 residues. Trimming at V came to 0 bases and at J to 3 bases, leaving 1 base not matched to a gene. CDR1 and CDR2 from the germline V gene are WNHNN and SYGVQD (reference sequence). The CDR3 nucleotides read TGCGCCAGCAGTGAGTCCAGCGGGGGGACAGATACGCAGTATTTT. Translation gives CASSESSGGTDTQYF.

The chain employs TRBV6-1 and TRBJ1-1; D is possibly TRBD1 (5 bases). The CDR3 runs 15 residues. V was shortened by 2 bases and J by 0 bases, with 10 bases between the two germline ends. Germline lookup yields CDR1 MNHNS and CDR2 SASEGT. The CDR3 DNA follows: TGTGCCAGCAGTGAATTGGAGGGGATGAACACTGAAGCTTTCTTT. It is translated as CASSELEGMNTEAFF.

The chain links TRBV6-5 to TRBJ1-2; TRBD1 matches 7 bases. This CDR3 has 14 residues. V shed 0 bases and J 5 bases; nucleotides not matched to a gene: 3. Germline V gene lookup returns CDR1 MNHEY and CDR2 SVGAGI. CDR3 loop: CASSYSRGPYGYTF. As DNA, the CDR3 is TGTGCCAGCAGTTACTCGAGGGGGCCTTATGGCTACACCTTC.

The chain links TRBV5-1 to TRBJ2-7; 10 bases are a match to TRBD1. The junction had 11 bases not matched to a gene; V was cut back by 0 bases and J by 5 bases. The germline CDR1 and CDR2 sequences are SGHRS and YFSETQ. This CDR3 spans 17 amino acids. The CDR3 nucleotides read TGCGCCAGCAGCTTGGGCCCTACCGGGACAGGGGCCGACGAGCAGTACTTC. Protein sequence: CASSLGPTGTGADEQYF.

This chain connects TRBV5-1 to TRBJ1-5; a possible D gene is TRBD1 (6 bases). The CDR3 totals 17 residues. The ends were cut back, 4 bases at V and 4 bases at J, with 21 bases in the middle. CDR1 and CDR2 (germline): SGHRS, YFSETQ. CDR3 nucleotide sequence: TGCGCCAGCAGCCCTCCGGGACATTGCCCCCCAAATCAGCCCCAGCATTTT. Amino acids: CASSPPGHCPPNQPQHF. Filled out from reference TRBV5-1 and TRBJ1-5, the complete variable domain reads KAGVTQTPRYLIKTRGQQVTLSCSPISGHRSVSWYQQTPGQGLQFLFEYFSETQRNKGNFPGRFSGRQFSNSRSEMNVSTLELGDSALYLCASSPPGHCPPNQPQHFGDGTRLSIL.

The chain has TRBV5-4 and TRBJ2-6; D possibly corresponds to TRBD2 (5 bases). The CDR3 covers 16 residues. Trimming shortened V by 2 bases and J by 3 bases, and 12 bases separated the two germline ends. The germline V gene encodes CDR1 SGHNT and CDR2 YYREEE (reference sequence). The CDR3 is CASSLNGGRGANVLTF. DNA for the CDR3: TGTGCCAGCAGCTTAAACGGCGGGCGTGGGGCCAACGTCCTGACTTTC.